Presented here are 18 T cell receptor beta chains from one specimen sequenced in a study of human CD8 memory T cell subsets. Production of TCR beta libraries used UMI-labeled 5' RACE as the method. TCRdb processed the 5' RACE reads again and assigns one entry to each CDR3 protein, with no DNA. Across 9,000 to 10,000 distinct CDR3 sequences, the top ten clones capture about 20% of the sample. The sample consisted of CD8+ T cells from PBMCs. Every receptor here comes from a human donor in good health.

CDR3 amino acids: CASSVVAGIDNEQFF. This chain uses TRBV9 with TRBJ2-1; the D call from TCRdb, TRBD2, cannot be confirmed without DNA. Germline V gives CDR1 SGDLS, CDR2 YYNGEE. The CDR3 is 15 residues long.

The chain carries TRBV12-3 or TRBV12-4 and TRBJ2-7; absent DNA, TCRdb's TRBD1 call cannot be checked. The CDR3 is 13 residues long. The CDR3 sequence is CASSLRHSDEQYF.

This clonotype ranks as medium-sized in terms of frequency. The CDR3 sequence: CASPDSPTSYGYTF. The chain employs TRBV2 and TRBJ1-2. The CDR3 has 14 residues. Germline V CDR1 and CDR2: SNHLY, FYNNEI.

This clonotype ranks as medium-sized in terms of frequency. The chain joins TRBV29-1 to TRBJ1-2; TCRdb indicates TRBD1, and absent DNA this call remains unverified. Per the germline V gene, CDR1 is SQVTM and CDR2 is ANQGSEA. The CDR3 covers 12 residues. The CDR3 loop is CSVGQGEAGYTF.

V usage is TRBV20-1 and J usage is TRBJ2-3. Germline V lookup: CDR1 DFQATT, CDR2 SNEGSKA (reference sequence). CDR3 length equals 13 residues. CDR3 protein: CSANDFRTDTQYF.

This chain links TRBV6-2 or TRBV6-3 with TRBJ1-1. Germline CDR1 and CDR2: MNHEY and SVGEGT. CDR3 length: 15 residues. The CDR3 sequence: CASSYSNTANTEAFF.

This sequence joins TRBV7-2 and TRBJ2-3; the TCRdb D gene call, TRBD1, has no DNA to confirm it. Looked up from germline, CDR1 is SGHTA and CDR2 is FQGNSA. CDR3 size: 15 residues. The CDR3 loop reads CASSRDLGGTDTQYF.

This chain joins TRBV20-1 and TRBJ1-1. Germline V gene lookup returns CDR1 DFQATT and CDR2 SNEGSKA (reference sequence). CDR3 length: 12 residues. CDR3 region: CSASRDYTEAFF.

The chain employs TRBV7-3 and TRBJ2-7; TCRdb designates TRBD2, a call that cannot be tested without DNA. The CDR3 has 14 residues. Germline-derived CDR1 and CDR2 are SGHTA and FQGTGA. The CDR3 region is CASSFLGGSYEQYF.

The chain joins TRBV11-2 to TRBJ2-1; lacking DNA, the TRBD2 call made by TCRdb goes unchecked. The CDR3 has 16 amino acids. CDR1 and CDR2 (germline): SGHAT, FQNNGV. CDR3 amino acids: CASSPQTSGSYNEQFF.

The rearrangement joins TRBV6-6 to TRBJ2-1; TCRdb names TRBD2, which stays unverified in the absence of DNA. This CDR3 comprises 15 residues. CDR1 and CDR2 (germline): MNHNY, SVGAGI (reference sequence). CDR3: CASSPSGPSGDEQFF.

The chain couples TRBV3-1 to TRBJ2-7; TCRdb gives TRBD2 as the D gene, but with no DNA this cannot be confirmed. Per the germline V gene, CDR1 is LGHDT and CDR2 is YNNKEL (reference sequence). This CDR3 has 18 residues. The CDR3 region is CASSGSFTGTSGTYEQYF.

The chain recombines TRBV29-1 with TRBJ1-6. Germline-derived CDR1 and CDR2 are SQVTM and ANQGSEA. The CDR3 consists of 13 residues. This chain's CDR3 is CSVVFGDNSPLHF.

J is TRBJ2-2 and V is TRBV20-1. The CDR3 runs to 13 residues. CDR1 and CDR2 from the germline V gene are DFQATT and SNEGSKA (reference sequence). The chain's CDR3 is CSARSGDTGELFF.

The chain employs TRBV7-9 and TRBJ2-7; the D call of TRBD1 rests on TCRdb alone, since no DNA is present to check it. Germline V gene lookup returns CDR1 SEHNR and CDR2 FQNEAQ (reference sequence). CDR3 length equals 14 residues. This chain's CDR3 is CASSPTSAPYEQYF.

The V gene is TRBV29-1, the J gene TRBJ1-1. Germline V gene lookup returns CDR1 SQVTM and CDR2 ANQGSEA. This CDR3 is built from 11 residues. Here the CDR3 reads CSVVPQAEAFF.

The CDR3 sequence: CASSPLRTSGRAEGDTQYF. The gene calls are TRBV5-1 and TRBJ2-3; absent DNA, TCRdb's TRBD2 call cannot be checked. The CDR3 has 19 amino acids. The germline gives CDR1 SGHRS, CDR2 YFSETQ. Full variable domain (outside the CDR3, taken from reference TRBV5-1 and TRBJ2-3): KAGVTQTPRYLIKTRGQQVTLSCSPISGHRSVSWYQQTPGQGLQFLFEYFSETQRNKGNFPGRFSGRQFSNSRSEMNVSTLELGDSALYLCASSPLRTSGRAEGDTQYFGPGTRLTVL.

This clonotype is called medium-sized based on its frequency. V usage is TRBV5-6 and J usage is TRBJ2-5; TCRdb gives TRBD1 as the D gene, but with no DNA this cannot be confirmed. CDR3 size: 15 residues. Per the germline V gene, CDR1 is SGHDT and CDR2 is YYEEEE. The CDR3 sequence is CASSLNRPYQETQYF.